The 13 T cell receptor beta chains below were found in one sample sequenced in a study of blood T cell repertoires in COVID-19 (dated by TCRdb to 2019 to 2021). Library construction relied on the immunoSEQ multiplex PCR assay. TCRdb re-hosts the immuneACCESS table, in-frame sequences only. Its copies lack some clones; in the studies checked, an unresolved V gene accounts for under half of them, and the cause for the rest is not known. For this sample the table gives 150,000 or so clones, of which roughly 80% were detected only once. In total, the top ten clones hold about 29% of the sample. The specimen sequenced was peripheral blood. These receptors all stem from a woman aged 60-75 years with acute or convalescent COVID-19.

Concerning this clone: Distinct nucleotide sequences in the sample also encode this CDR3. The V call is TRBV6-5, the J call TRBJ1-4; the D gene is possibly TRBD1 (6 bases). This CDR3 comprises 15 residues. V shed 0 bases and J shed 5 bases, with 10 bases lying between them. Per the germline V gene, CDR1 is MNHEY and CDR2 is SVGAGI. In DNA, the CDR3 is TGTGCCAGCAGTTACTCAAATAGGGGGAATGAAAAACTGTTTTTT. Protein: CASSYSNRGNEKLFF.

The rearrangement uses TRBV6-5 and TRBJ2-2; D is perhaps TRBD2 (6 bases). The CDR3 consists of 15 residues. The germline CDR1 and CDR2 sequences are MNHEY and SVGAGI. V gave up 2 bases and J gave up 1 base, with 8 bases separating them. CDR3 protein: CASSYGLLNTGELFF. CDR3 nucleotide sequence: TGTGCCAGCAGTTACGGACTATTGAACACCGGGGAGCTGTTTTTT.

Only a few counts were recorded for this clone. V and J are TRBV5-1 and TRBJ2-1, with TRBD1 as a possible D gene (6 bases). Per the germline V gene, CDR1 is SGHRS and CDR2 is YFSETQ. The CDR3 has 14 residues. Trimming pared 1 base from V and 6 bases from J, leaving 11 bases between. CDR3 coding DNA: TGCGCCAGCAGCTTGCGCGCAGGGGTCAATGAGCAGTTCTTC. This gives the protein CASSLRAGVNEQFF. Looking up the rest from reference TRBV5-1 and TRBJ2-1 gives the full variable domain: KAGVTQTPRYLIKTRGQQVTLSCSPISGHRSVSWYQQTPGQGLQFLFEYFSETQRNKGNFPGRFSGRQFSNSRSEMNVSTLELGDSALYLCASSLRAGVNEQFFGPGTRLTVL.

The CDR3 nucleotides are TGTGCCAGCAGCCCGCTAGGTACTGAAGCTTTCTTT. It is translated as CASSPLGTEAFF. The rearrangement links TRBV9 to TRBJ1-1; D gene ambiguous. The CDR3 is made up of 12 amino acids. Germline V gives CDR1 SGDLS, CDR2 YYNGEE. V lost 4 bases and J 5 bases, leaving 9 bases between the germline ends.

This clone is a singleton in its sample. This chain connects TRBV19 to TRBJ1-6, with TRBD1 as a possible D gene (6 bases). The germline V gene encodes CDR1 LNHDA and CDR2 SQIVND (reference sequence). V was shortened by 11 bases and J by 8 bases, with 19 bases between the two germline ends. The CDR3 contains 14 residues. The CDR3 DNA reads TGTGCCGCCCAGAAGGGGCAGGGGCATTCACCCCTCCACTTT. This codes for CAAQKGQGHSPLHF. Based on the CDR3 plus reference TRBV19 and TRBJ1-6, the full variable domain is DGGITQSPKYLFRKEGQNVTLSCEQNLNHDAMYWYRQDPGQGLRLIYYSQIVNDFQKGDIAEGYSVSREKKESFPLTVTSAQKNPTAFYLCAAQKGQGHSPLHFGNGTRLTVT.

This chain links TRBV5-1 with TRBJ2-7; tentatively, D is TRBD1 (6 bases). Germline lookup yields CDR1 SGHRS and CDR2 YFSETQ. Trimming pared 1 base from V and 4 bases from J, leaving 12 bases between. The CDR3 has 14 residues. CDR3 region: CASSLSWGQYEQYV. CDR3 sequence (DNA): TGCGCCAGCAGCTTGTCCTGGGGGCAGTACGAGCAGTACGTC.

This chain uses TRBV7-3 with TRBJ1-5; unclear D gene. V lost 5 bases, J lost 4 bases, and 9 bases lay in between. The CDR3 extends over 13 amino acids. Germline V CDR1 and CDR2: SGHTA, FQGTGA. CDR3 residues: CASSISGNQPQHF. CDR3 bases: TGTGCCAGCAGCATCAGCGGAAATCAGCCCCAGCATTTT.

The CDR3 loop is CASSLSTAGAFF. The CDR3 DNA follows: TGTGCCAGCAGTTTAAGTACGGCGGGGGCTTTCTTT. This chain connects TRBV28 to TRBJ1-1; D gene ambiguous. Germline CDR1 and CDR2: MDHEN and SYDVKM. Trimming left V 2 bases short and J 11 bases short, with 12 bases between. The CDR3 has 12 amino acids.

The rearrangement joins TRBV7-9 to TRBJ1-5; D gene uncertain. Germline V lookup: CDR1 SEHNR, CDR2 FQNEAQ (reference sequence). The CDR3 is 13 residues long. V lost 2 bases, J lost 4 bases, and 6 bases lay in between. The CDR3 region is CASSLMENQPQHF. The CDR3 DNA reads as TGTGCCAGCAGCTTAATGGAGAATCAGCCCCAGCATTTT.

The chain carries TRBV28 and TRBJ1-2; perhaps TRBD1 as D (5 bases). Germline CDR1 MDHEN, CDR2 SYDVKM. V was trimmed by 1 base and J by 4 bases, leaving 13 bases between them. The CDR3 is 15 residues long. Here the CDR3 DNA reads TGTGCCAGCAGTTTATCGAGCTCCGGGGGCTATGGCTACACCTTC. Residues: CASSLSSSGGYGYTF.

This clone was recorded once. The chain is built from TRBV15 and TRBJ1-3; TRBD1 matches at 7 bases. Looked up from germline, CDR1 is LNHNV and CDR2 is YYDKDF (reference sequence). V lost 5 bases, J lost 4 bases, and 5 bases stayed unmatched. CDR3 length: 14 amino acids. The CDR3 nucleotides are TGTGCCACCAGCGCGGGACAGCAGGGAAACACCATATATTTT. The encoded protein is CATSAGQQGNTIYF.

The sample holds a few counts of this clone. The same CDR3 is also encoded by other DNA sequences in this sample. The chain joins TRBV28 to TRBJ2-5; the match to TRBD1 covers 7 bases. Germline trimming cut 5 bases from V and 4 bases from J; bases unmatched to any gene: 7. Germline V gives CDR1 MDHEN, CDR2 SYDVKM. This CDR3 region has 14 residues. The CDR3 sequence: CASSRGQARETQYF. CDR3 coding DNA: TGTGCCAGCAGTCGAGGACAGGCCAGAGAGACCCAGTACTTC.

The J gene is TRBJ2-1, the V gene TRBV5-1, with D possibly being TRBD2 (6 bases). The CDR3 contains 16 residues. Trimming cost V 5 bases and J 2 bases, with 17 bases left between them. Germline CDR1 and CDR2: SGHRS and YFSETQ. The CDR3 sequence: CASRPPGLTAYNEQFF. For the CDR3, the DNA is TGCGCCAGCAGACCGCCGGGACTTACCGCCTACAATGAGCAGTTCTTC.